The clone carrying this T cell receptor beta chain was detected only once. Its antigen remains unidentified. This record belongs to a study of T cell responses to AZD1222 COVID-19 vaccine. Using immunoSEQ multiplex PCR, the repertoire was profiled, and TCRdb retains in-frame clones only, with some absent. The data hold about 100,000 clones, with about 87% observed a single time. Findings and caveats of the study: Per reports, nearly half of all spike-specific TCRs target regions that are unmutated in variants. When two AZD1222 doses had been given, Spike-specific TCR breadth and depth rose.

The length of the CDR3 is 12 residues. Germline V lookup: CDR1 GTSNPN, CDR2 SVGIG (reference sequence). V lost 8 bases and J 7 bases, leaving 14 bases between the germline ends. The source is an adult in good health. The chain combines TRBV30 with TRBJ1-4; tentatively, D is TRBD1 (6 bases). Sequenced here: peripheral blood, sampled on day 0 of AZD1222 vaccination. The CDR3 DNA sequence: TGTGCCCTGGCGGGAGGGGGTGAAAAACTGTTTTTT. This encodes CALAGGGEKLFF.